A selection of T cell receptor beta chains follows, all from one sample in a study of control samples from healthy donors and cancer patients. Clones were read by immunoSEQ multiplex PCR, and TCRdb kept only the in-frame ones, dropping some. This sample has around 55,000 clones, with approximately 89% found just once. What was sequenced was PBMCs. The receptor set was obtained from a middle-aged man with colorectal cancer. Both conserved end residues are part of each CDR3. A D gene is named only where the DNA matches it firmly. Clone size is given for some rows only: seen once, a few or many times, or a class if the clone is expanded.

V,D,size,J,DNA,CDR3
TRBV18,-,-,TRBJ2-7,TGTGCCAGCTCACTTCAGGGTTACGAGCAGTACTTC,CASSLQGYEQYF
TRBV6-5,TRBD2,-,TRBJ2-2,TGTGCCAGCAAGCTAGCGGGACCGGTCGGGGAGCTGTTTTTT,CASKLAGPVGELFF
TRBV2,TRBD2,-,TRBJ2-1,TGTGCCAGCAGTGAGGATAGGGCTAGCGGGTATTACAATGAGCAGTTCTTC,CASSEDRASGYYNEQFF
TRBV12-5,TRBD1,-,TRBJ1-1,TGTGCTAGTGGTTTGGGGGGACAGCCCTCCACTGAAGCTTTCTTT,CASGLGGQPSTEAFF
TRBV5-4,TRBD2,-,TRBJ2-5,TGTGCCAGCAGCTTGAGGTTTTTGGCGGGGGGAGCCCAAGAGACCCAGTACTTC,CASSLRFLAGGAQETQYF
TRBV27,-,-,TRBJ1-2,TGTGCCAGCAGTTTATCACGGGGAACTCTCTATGGCTACACCTTC,CASSLSRGTLYGYTF
TRBV7-2,-,-,TRBJ1-4,TGTGCCAGCAGCTTATCTTGGGGGACAACTAATGAAAAACTGTTTTTT,CASSLSWGTTNEKLFF
TRBV6-5,TRBD1,-,TRBJ2-7,TGTGCCAGCAGCCGACAGGGCGAGCAGTACTTC,CASSRQGEQYF
TRBV18,-,-,TRBJ2-1,TGTGCCAGCTCGGCAGGGTTTAGTGAGCAGTTCTTC,CASSAGFSEQFF
TRBV7-3,TRBD2,-,TRBJ2-1,TGTGCCAGCAGCTTAACAAACCTAGCGGAGGGGTCCTACAATGAGCAGTTCTTC,CASSLTNLAEGSYNEQFF
TRBV7-8,-,-,TRBJ2-7,TGTGCCAGCAGCTTGAATGGGCTAGCCTACGAGCAGTACTTC,CASSLNGLAYEQYF
TRBV21-1,-,-,TRBJ2-5,TGTGCCAGCAGCAAAGACAGGGGTACCGGGCTGTCCCCAGAGACCCAGTACTTC,CASSKDRGTGLSPETQYF
TRBV11-2,-,-,TRBJ2-7,TGTGCCAGCAGCTTACAGTTCTACGAGCAGTACTTC,CASSLQFYEQYF
TRBV9,TRBD1,-,TRBJ1-5,TGTGCCAGCAGCCCGACAGGGTCGGGCAATCAGCCCCAGCATTTT,CASSPTGSGNQPQHF
TRBV19,-,-,TRBJ2-7,TGTGCCAGTAGTTATAGCGGCGAGCAGTACTTC,CASSYSGEQYF
TRBV24-1,-,-,TRBJ2-1,TGTGCCACCAGTGCGGGGAACAATGAGCAGTTCTTC,CATSAGNNEQFF
TRBV19,TRBD2,-,TRBJ2-1,TGTGCCAGTAGTATCTCTTTCGGGGGGATTAGGAATGAGCAGTTCTTC,CASSISFGGIRNEQFF
TRBV7-9,-,once,TRBJ2-1,TGTGCCAGCCCGGCCCGCTCCTACAATGAGCAGTTCTTC,CASPARSYNEQFF
TRBV6-2/TRBV6-3,-,few,TRBJ1-1,TGTGCCAGCAGTTACCGGGACAACACTGAAGCTTTCTTT,CASSYRDNTEAFF
TRBV5-1,-,-,TRBJ2-5,TGCGCCAGCCGTCACAGTGGGGAAGAGACCCAGTACTTC,CASRHSGEETQYF
TRBV4-1,-,-,TRBJ2-5,TGCGCCAGCAGCCGCAATCTAGTGGGACGGACACAAGAGACCCAGTACTTC,CASSRNLVGRTQETQYF
TRBV6-6,TRBD1,-,TRBJ2-1,TGTGCCAGCAGTCGATTGGGACAGGAGCCCTACAATGAGCAGTTCTTC,CASSRLGQEPYNEQFF
TRBV29-1,-,-,TRBJ1-2,TGCAGCGTTGAAGCAGCTAACTATGGCTACACCTTC,CSVEAANYGYTF
TRBV10-2,TRBD1,-,TRBJ2-2,TGCGCCAGCAGACCTTCCGGGACAGATAACACCGGGGAGCTGTTTTTT,CASRPSGTDNTGELFF
TRBV7-2,-,-,TRBJ2-5,TGTGCCAGCAGCCAGTCGGGAATCCAAGAGACCCAGTACTTC,CASSQSGIQETQYF
TRBV7-9,TRBD2,-,TRBJ2-1,TGTGCCAGCAGCCGTAAGCGGGAGTCAGACAATGAGCAGTTCTTC,CASSRKRESDNEQFF
TRBV9,TRBD1,-,TRBJ1-2,TGTGCCAGCAGCCTTACAGGGGAAGACAACTATGGCTACACCTTC,CASSLTGEDNYGYTF
TRBV6-5,TRBD1,once,TRBJ2-7,TGTGCCAGCAGTCAGGGGGTAAGGTACGAGCAGTACTTC,CASSQGVRYEQYF
TRBV28,-,-,TRBJ1-2,TGTGCCAGCAGTTTTGCCGCTGGCTACACCTTC,CASSFAAGYTF